The TCR beta chain described here comes from a study of control samples from healthy donors and cancer patients (dated by TCRdb to 2018 to 2020). The library was produced with the immunoSEQ multiplex PCR assay. TCRdb retrieved this table from immuneACCESS and kept in-frame rearrangements only. Not all clones are present; in checked studies, unresolved V genes account for under half, and no reason is known for the remainder. In this sample the table shows about 160,000 clones, approximately 94% of which occur a single time. Approximately 15% of the sample rests with the top ten. Remarks on this clone: Its antigen has not been determined. No quality values exist for individual bases; no much larger clone is one base distant.

The origin of this receptor is a man aged 55 to 69 with colorectal cancer. Input material: PBMCs.

The CDR3 protein is CASSVGLAGYNEQFF. The DNA sequence is given as TGTGCCAGCAGCGTAGGGTTAGCGGGGTACAATGAGCAGTTCTTC. The chain employs TRBV9 and TRBJ2-1; 8 middle bases align to TRBD2. V is pruned by 0 bases and J by 4 bases, leaving 3 bases of the junction without a gene match. Reading from cysteine to phenylalanine, the CDR3 counts 15 amino acids. The kept DNA is CDR3 alone, 45 bases in frame from the first base. The germline V gene sets CDR1 to SGDLS and CDR2 to YYNGEE.